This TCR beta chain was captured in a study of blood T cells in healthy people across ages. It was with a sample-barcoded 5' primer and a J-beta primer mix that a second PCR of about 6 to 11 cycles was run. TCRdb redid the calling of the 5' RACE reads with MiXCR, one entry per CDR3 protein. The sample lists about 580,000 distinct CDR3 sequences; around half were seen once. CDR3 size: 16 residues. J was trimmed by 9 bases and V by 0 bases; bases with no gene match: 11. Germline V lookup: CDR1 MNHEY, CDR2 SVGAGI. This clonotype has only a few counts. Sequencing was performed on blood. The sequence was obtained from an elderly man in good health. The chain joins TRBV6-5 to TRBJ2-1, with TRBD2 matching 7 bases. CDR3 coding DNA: TGTGCCAGCAGTTACTCACTAGCGCCAACGGGGGGTGAGCAGTTCTTC. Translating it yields CASSYSLAPTGGEQFF.